The 29 T cell receptor beta chains presented below share a single source sample, sequenced in a study of blood T cell repertoires in COVID-19. Sequenced by immunoSEQ multiplex PCR; TCRdb stores in-frame clones only, minus some. This sample has over 100,000 clones, with over 80% found just once. Sequencing was carried out using peripheral blood. The receptors derive from a human donor in a cohort sampled during active COVID-19.

This chain uses TRBV7-9 with TRBJ1-1; 10 bases line up with TRBD1. Looked up from germline, CDR1 is SEHNR and CDR2 is FQNEAQ (reference sequence). The CDR3 sequence is 18 residues long. The V and J ends lost 0 bases and 3 bases, in that order; junction bases with no gene match: 10. The CDR3 coding sequence is TGTGCCAGCAGCTTAGCGTCCCGGGACAGGGGTTTCCACACTGAAGCTTTCTTT. Translating gives CASSLASRDRGFHTEAFF.

CDR3 coding DNA: TGTGCCAGCAGTGAAGCGCTTCCGGGGGTGGAGCAGTACTTC. It is translated as CASSEALPGVEQYF. The V and J genes are TRBV2 and TRBJ2-7; possible D gene TRBD2, 6 bases. Germline CDR1 reads SNHLY; CDR2 reads FYNNEI. Trimming left V 0 bases short and J 7 bases short, with 13 bases between. The CDR3 loop spans 14 amino acids.

The chain's CDR3 is CASSLGYSGANVLTF. The DNA of the CDR3 is TGTGCCAGCAGCCTAGGCTACTCTGGGGCCAACGTCCTGACTTTC. This chain connects TRBV7-2 to TRBJ2-6; D gene uncertain. Germline loops: CDR1 SGHTA, CDR2 FQGNSA. The ends were cut back, 5 bases at V and 0 bases at J, with 8 bases in the middle. The CDR3 contains 15 residues.

This clone has just one count. This chain uses TRBV3-1 (or the pseudogene TRBV3-2) with TRBJ2-5, with a weak D call TRBD2 (6 bases). V lost 4 bases and J 2 bases, leaving 14 bases between the germline ends. The CDR3 is 15 amino acids. Germline CDR1 and CDR2: LGHDT and YNNKEL (reference sequence). CDR3 protein: CASSPGLRWQETQYF. The CDR3 DNA follows: TGTGCCAGCAGCCCGGGACTCAGGTGGCAAGAGACCCAGTACTTC.

The chain couples TRBV15 to TRBJ2-3, with TRBD2 matching over 8 bases. The CDR3 has 15 amino acids. The germline CDR1 and CDR2 sequences are LNHNV and YYDKDF (reference sequence). V trimming: 5 bases; J trimming: 8 bases; junction bases outside the gene matches: 12. The CDR3: CATSGGGTRMGTQYF. The CDR3 bases are TGTGCCACCAGCGGCGGAGGGACTAGGATGGGTACGCAGTATTTT.

The chain couples TRBV7-8 to TRBJ2-2, with 11 bases identical to TRBD1. V gave up 5 bases and J gave up 6 bases; unmatched junction bases: 8. CDR1 and CDR2 from the germline V gene are SGHVS and FQNEAQ. This CDR3 comprises 16 residues. The CDR3 coding sequence is TGTGCCAGCAGCGGTGGGACAGGGGGGTTAGCCGGGGAGCTGTTTTTT. This sequence encodes CASSGGTGGLAGELFF.

This clone was observed a few times. The J gene is TRBJ1-4, the V gene TRBV11-2; D call uncertain. The CDR3 runs 13 residues. Germline V gives CDR1 SGHAT, CDR2 FQNNGV. V was pared by 6 bases and J by 3 bases, with 8 bases between. The CDR3: CASRRGPNEKLFF. The CDR3 DNA sequence: TGTGCCAGCAGGCGCGGGCCTAATGAAAAACTGTTTTTT.

This clone was counted once. This sequence joins TRBV10-3 and TRBJ1-3; a weak D match, TRBD1 (6 bases). The CDR3 is 17 amino acids. The germline gives CDR1 ENHRY, CDR2 SYGVKD. V dropped 4 bases and J dropped 2 bases, with 18 bases sitting between them. CDR3 loop: CAISGLRGGATGNTIYF. The CDR3 DNA reads TGTGCCATCAGTGGACTCCGGGGGGGGGCAACTGGAAACACCATATATTTT.

This clone has only a few counts. This chain uses TRBV11-2 with TRBJ1-6; possibly TRBD1 for D (5 bases). CDR3 length equals 15 residues. V was pared by 1 base and J by 9 bases, with 13 bases between. Germline V gene data show CDR1 as SGHAT and CDR2 as FQNNGV. The DNA for the CDR3 is TGTGCCAGCAGCTTAGGGCAGGGCGTCGGTTCACCCCTCCACTTT. It specifies CASSLGQGVGSPLHF.

V and J are TRBV7-6 and TRBJ2-2; 8 bases are a match to TRBD2. V was clipped by 0 bases and J by 2 bases; unmatched bases: 2. Germline CDR1 and CDR2: SGHVS and FNYEAQ. The CDR3 loop spans 16 amino acids. The CDR3 sequence: CASSLASGANTGELFF. The CDR3 DNA reads TGTGCCAGCAGCTTAGCTAGCGGGGCAAACACCGGGGAGCTGTTTTTT.

The chain has TRBV10-3 and TRBJ2-5; 8 bases fit TRBD2. With V trimmed by 4 bases and J by 5 bases, 3 bases remained unmatched. The germline V gene has CDR1 ENHRY and CDR2 SYGVKD. CDR3 length equals 13 residues. The DNA for the CDR3 is TGTGCCATCAGTGCGGCTAGCGGGGAGACCCAGTACTTC. This codes for CAISAASGETQYF.

The chain is built from TRBV7-2 and TRBJ2-1; weak D call: TRBD2 (6 bases). This CDR3 has 13 amino acids. Germline V gene sequence: CDR1 SGHTA, CDR2 FQGNSA. V shed 1 base and J shed 9 bases, with 10 bases lying between them. For the CDR3, the DNA is TGTGCCAGCAGCTTAGGGCGGGAAGGTGAGCAGTTCTTC. This gives the protein CASSLGREGEQFF.

This chain uses TRBV9 with TRBJ2-5; the D gene is possibly TRBD1 (6 bases). There are 13 residues in the CDR3. The V end lost 5 bases, the J end lost 6 bases, and 14 bases lay between the germline ends. CDR1 SGDLS and CDR2 YYNGEE come from the germline V gene. The CDR3 here is CASSSQGIKTQYF. Here the CDR3 DNA reads TGTGCCAGCAGTTCACAGGGTATTAAGACCCAGTACTTC. Drawing the rest from reference TRBV9 and TRBJ2-5, the complete variable domain is DSGVTQTPKHLITATGQRVTLRCSPRSGDLSVYWYQQSLDQGLQFLIQYYNGEERAKGNILERFSAQQFPDLHSELNLSSLELGDSALYFCASSSQGIKTQYFGPGTRLLVL.

The chain joins TRBV18 to TRBJ2-1; 12 bases fit TRBD2. Per germline, CDR1 KGHSH and CDR2 LQKENI. The V gene end was trimmed by 0 bases and the J gene end by 5 bases; junction bases not matched to a gene: 2. The length of the CDR3 is 16 residues. The CDR3 region is CASSPPTSGSNNEQFF. The CDR3 bases are TGTGCCAGCTCACCACCGACTAGCGGGAGCAACAATGAGCAGTTCTTC.

V is TRBV4-3 and J is TRBJ2-3, with D uncertain. V was clipped by 0 bases and J by 6 bases, with 7 bases between them. The CDR3 extends over 13 amino acids. Per germline, CDR1 LGHNA and CDR2 YSLEER. The CDR3 region is CASSQDTADTQYF. CDR3 DNA sequence: TGCGCCAGCAGCCAAGATACAGCTGATACGCAGTATTTT.

V gene TRBV2 combines with J gene TRBJ1-1; D remains unclear. With 2 bases removed from V and 1 base from J, the gap between germline ends came to 8 bases. Germline loops: CDR1 SNHLY, CDR2 FYNNEI. The CDR3 covers 14 residues. CDR3 region: CASSEREGNTEAFF. The CDR3 DNA reads as TGTGCCAGCAGTGAAAGGGAGGGGAACACTGAAGCTTTCTTT.

The J gene is TRBJ1-2, the V gene TRBV14; D is perhaps TRBD1 (5 bases). This CDR3 has 14 amino acids. V gave up 5 bases and J gave up 6 bases, with 16 bases separating them. Germline V gives CDR1 SGHDN, CDR2 FVKESK. The CDR3 loop reads CASSYDPSGNGYTF. In DNA, the CDR3 is TGTGCCAGCAGCTACGACCCGTCAGGGAATGGCTACACCTTC. The full variable domain, rest sourced from reference TRBV14 and TRBJ1-2, is EAGVTQFPSHSVIEKGQTVTLRCDPISGHDNLYWYRRVMGKEIKFLLHFVKESKQDESGMPNNRFLAERTGGTYSTLKVQPAELEDSGVYFCASSYDPSGNGYTFGSGTRLTVV.

The CDR3 loop reads CASSQDLGHSYEQYF. The CDR3 bases are TGCGCCAGCAGCCAAGATCTTGGCCACTCCTACGAGCAGTACTTC. The genes are TRBV4-3 and TRBJ2-7; D unclear. The germline gives CDR1 LGHNA, CDR2 YSLEER. There are 15 residues in the CDR3. V dropped 0 bases and J dropped 0 bases, with 9 bases sitting between them.

This chain links TRBV6-1 with TRBJ1-6; possibly TRBD1 for D (6 bases). The V end lost 3 bases, the J end lost 10 bases, and 10 bases lay between the germline ends. This CDR3 region has 13 residues. Germline CDR1 reads MNHNS; CDR2 reads SASEGT. The CDR3 sequence is CASSDTGRSPLHF. The CDR3 nucleotides are TGTGCCAGCAGTGACACAGGGAGATCACCCCTCCACTTT.

The chain links TRBV7-3 to TRBJ2-1; the D gene is possibly TRBD2 (5 bases). The germline CDR1 and CDR2 sequences are SGHTA and FQGTGA. The CDR3 has 15 amino acids. The V and J ends lost 5 bases and 0 bases respectively, with 11 bases between them. CDR3 amino acids: CASSPDYNSYNEQFF. CDR3 nucleotides: TGTGCCAGCAGCCCTGACTACAACTCCTACAATGAGCAGTTCTTC.

The genes are TRBV6-5 and TRBJ2-1; 10 nucleotides align to TRBD2. V shed 2 bases, J shed 8 bases, and the junction held 6 bases outside the gene matches. The length of the CDR3 is 15 residues. Germline-derived CDR1 and CDR2 are MNHEY and SVGAGI. The CDR3 loop is CASSYKRGGRDEQFF. The CDR3 DNA reads TGTGCCAGCAGTTACAAGCGGGGGGGCCGGGATGAGCAGTTCTTC.

This sequence joins TRBV9 and TRBJ2-1, with D possibly being TRBD2 (5 bases). There are 15 residues in the CDR3. The ends were cut back, 0 bases at V and 5 bases at J, with 12 bases in the middle. Germline CDR1 is SGDLS and CDR2 is YYNGEE. For the CDR3, the DNA is TGTGCCAGCAGCGTAGGGGGTAGCGCGAACAATGAGCAGTTCTTC. Translation gives CASSVGGSANNEQFF.

The chain links TRBV24-1 to TRBJ2-2, with a weak D call TRBD1 (7 bases). V gave up 0 bases and J gave up 4 bases, with 14 bases separating them. Looked up from germline, CDR1 is KGHDR and CDR2 is SFDVKD. This CDR3 comprises 17 residues. As DNA, the CDR3 is TGTGCCACCAGTGATTTGCGCTCAGGGGGGACCACCGGGGAGCTGTTTTTT. Its translation is CATSDLRSGGTTGELFF.

This clone was observed a few times. Other nucleotide sequences from this sample produce the same CDR3. The rearrangement links TRBV7-8 to TRBJ1-1; TRBD1 matches 8 bases. The CDR3 is 13 residues long. The ends lost 5 bases at V and 4 bases at J; junction bases unmatched: 3. Germline CDR1 and CDR2: SGHVS and FQNEAQ. The DNA of the CDR3 is TGTGCCAGCAGCCTAACAGGGGGCACTGAAGCTTTCTTT. It translates to CASSLTGGTEAFF. Based on the CDR3 plus reference TRBV7-8 and TRBJ1-1, the full variable domain is GAGVSQSPRYKVAKRGQDVALRCDPISGHVSLFWYQQALGQGPEFLTYFQNEAQLDKSGLPSDRFFAERPEGSVSTLKIQRTQQEDSAVYLCASSLTGGTEAFFGQGTRLTVV.

This rearrangement joins TRBV28 to TRBJ1-4; TRBD1 might be the D (6 bases). Germline CDR1 MDHEN, CDR2 SYDVKM. Trimming shortened V by 5 bases and J by 0 bases, and 13 bases separated the two germline ends. CDR3 length: 16 amino acids. The CDR3 region is CASSSTGFATNEKLFF. The CDR3 region has the DNA TGTGCCAGCAGTAGTACAGGGTTTGCAACTAATGAAAAACTGTTTTTT.

This clone was seen only once. The chain has TRBV25-1 and TRBJ2-5; 10 nucleotides align to TRBD1. The V segment lost 0 bases and the J segment 5 bases; nucleotides outside the gene matches: 6. The CDR3 is 16 residues long. Germline V gene lookup returns CDR1 MGHDK and CDR2 SYGVNS. This chain's CDR3 is CASSEYWTGGAETQYF. CDR3 coding DNA: TGTGCCAGCAGTGAATATTGGACAGGGGGGGCGGAGACCCAGTACTTC.

This rearrangement joins TRBV4-2 to TRBJ1-2; 8 bases match TRBD1. Trimming cost V 0 bases and J 2 bases; bases outside gene matches: 5. Per germline, CDR1 LGHNA and CDR2 YNFKEQ. The CDR3 contains 16 residues. The CDR3 region has the DNA TGTGCCAGCAGCCAAGATGCAGGGGGCAGAAACTATGGCTACACCTTC. This codes for CASSQDAGGRNYGYTF.

V is TRBV12-2 and J is TRBJ2-5; TRBD2 is taken as the D call from the table, unchecked against the DNA. TRBV12-2 corresponds to a pseudogene. The CDR3 covers 15 residues. CDR3 DNA: TGTGCAAGTCGCTCTACCTGGGGAGCACAAGAGACCCAGTACTTC. It codes for CASRSTWGAQETQYF.

The chain has TRBV5-4 and TRBJ2-2; D perhaps matches TRBD1 (5 bases). With 0 bases removed from V and 6 bases from J, the gap between germline ends came to 12 bases. Germline assignment: CDR1 SGHNT and CDR2 YYREEE (reference sequence). This CDR3 comprises 15 residues. The DNA of the CDR3 is TGTGCCAGCAGCTTGGCGGCAGGGTCGCCCGGGGAGCTGTTTTTT. Translation: CASSLAAGSPGELFF.